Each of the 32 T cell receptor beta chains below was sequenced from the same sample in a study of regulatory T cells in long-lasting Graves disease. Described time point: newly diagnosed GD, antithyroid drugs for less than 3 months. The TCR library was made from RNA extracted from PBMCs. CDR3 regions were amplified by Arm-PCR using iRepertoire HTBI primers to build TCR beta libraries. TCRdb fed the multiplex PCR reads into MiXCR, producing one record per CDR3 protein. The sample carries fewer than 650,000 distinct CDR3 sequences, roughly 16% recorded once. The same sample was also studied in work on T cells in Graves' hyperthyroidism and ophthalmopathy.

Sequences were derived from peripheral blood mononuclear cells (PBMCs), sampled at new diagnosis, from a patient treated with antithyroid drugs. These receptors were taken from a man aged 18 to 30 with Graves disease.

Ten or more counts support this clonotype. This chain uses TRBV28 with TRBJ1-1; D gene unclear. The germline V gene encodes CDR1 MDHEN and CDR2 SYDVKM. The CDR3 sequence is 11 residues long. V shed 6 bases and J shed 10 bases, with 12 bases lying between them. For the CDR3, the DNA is TGTGCCAGCAGCCAAGCCCGTGCAGCTTTCTTT. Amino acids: CASSQARAAFF.

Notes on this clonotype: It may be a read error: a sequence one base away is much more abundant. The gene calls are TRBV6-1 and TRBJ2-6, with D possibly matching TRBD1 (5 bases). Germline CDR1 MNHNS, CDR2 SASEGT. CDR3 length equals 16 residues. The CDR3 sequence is CASSDGRNSGANVLAF. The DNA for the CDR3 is TGTGCCAGCAGTGATGGACGGAACTCTGGGGCCAACGTCCTGGCTTTC.

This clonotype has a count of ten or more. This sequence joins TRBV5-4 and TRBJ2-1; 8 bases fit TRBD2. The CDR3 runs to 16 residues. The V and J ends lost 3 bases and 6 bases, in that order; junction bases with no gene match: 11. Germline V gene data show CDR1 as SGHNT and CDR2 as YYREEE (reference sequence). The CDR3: CASSSPTSGLSNEQFF. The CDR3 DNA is TGTGCCAGCAGCTCGCCAACTAGCGGCCTATCCAATGAGCAGTTCTTC.

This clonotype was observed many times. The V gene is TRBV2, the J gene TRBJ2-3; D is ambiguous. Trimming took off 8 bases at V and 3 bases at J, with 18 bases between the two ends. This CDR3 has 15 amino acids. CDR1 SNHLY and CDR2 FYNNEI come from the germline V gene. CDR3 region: CASRNEGFKTDTQYF. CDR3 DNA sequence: TGTGCCAGCCGCAACGAAGGGTTCAAGACAGATACGCAGTATTTT.

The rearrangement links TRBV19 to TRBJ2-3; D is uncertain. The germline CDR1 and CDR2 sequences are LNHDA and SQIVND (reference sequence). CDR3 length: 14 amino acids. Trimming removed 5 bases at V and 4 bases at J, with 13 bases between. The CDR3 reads CASSGVARADTQYF. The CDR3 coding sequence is TGTGCCAGTAGTGGGGTAGCTCGGGCAGATACGCAGTATTTT.

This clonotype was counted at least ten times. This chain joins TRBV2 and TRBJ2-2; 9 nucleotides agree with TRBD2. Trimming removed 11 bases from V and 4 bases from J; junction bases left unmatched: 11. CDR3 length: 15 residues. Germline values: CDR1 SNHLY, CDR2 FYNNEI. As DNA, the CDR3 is TGTGCCGGATCCCGCGGGGGGGGGAGCACCGGGGAGCTGTTTTTT. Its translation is CAGSRGGGSTGELFF.

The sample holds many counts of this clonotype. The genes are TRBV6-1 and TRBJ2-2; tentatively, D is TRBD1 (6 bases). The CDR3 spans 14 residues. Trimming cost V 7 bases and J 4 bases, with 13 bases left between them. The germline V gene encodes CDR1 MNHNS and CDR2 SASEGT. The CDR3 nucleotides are TGTGCCAGCACAGAGGCAGGGGTCACCGGGGAGCTGTTTTTT. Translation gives CASTEAGVTGELFF.

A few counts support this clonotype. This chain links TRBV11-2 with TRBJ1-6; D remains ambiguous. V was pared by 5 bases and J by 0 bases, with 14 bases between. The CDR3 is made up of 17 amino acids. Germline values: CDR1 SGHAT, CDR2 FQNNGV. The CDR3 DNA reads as TGTGCCAGCAGCCCGTCCGGGCAGAGCTCCTATAATTCACCCCTCCACTTT. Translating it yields CASSPSGQSSYNSPLHF.

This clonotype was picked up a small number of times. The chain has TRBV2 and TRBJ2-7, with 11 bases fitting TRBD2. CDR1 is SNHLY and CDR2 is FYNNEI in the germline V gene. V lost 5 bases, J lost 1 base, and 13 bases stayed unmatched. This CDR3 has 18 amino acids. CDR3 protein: CASSTRALLAGVSYEQYF. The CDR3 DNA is TGTGCCAGCAGTACAAGGGCGTTACTAGCGGGAGTGTCCTACGAGCAGTACTTC.

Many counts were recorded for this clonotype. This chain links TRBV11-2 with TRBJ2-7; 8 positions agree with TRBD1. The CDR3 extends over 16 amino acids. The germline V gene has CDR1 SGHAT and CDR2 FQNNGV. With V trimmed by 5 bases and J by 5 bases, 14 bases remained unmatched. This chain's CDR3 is CASSPGTGTGTNEQYF. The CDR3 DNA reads TGTGCCAGCAGCCCAGGAACCGGGACAGGCACTAACGAGCAGTACTTC.

The CDR3 loop is CASSSLPDDSGYDGYTF. CDR3 bases: TGTGCCAGCAGTTCCCTACCTGATGACTCAGGGTACGATGGCTACACCTTC. V is TRBV2 and J is TRBJ1-2, with D possibly matching TRBD1 (5 bases). Trimming took off 5 bases at V and 6 bases at J, with 25 bases between the two ends. The CDR3 runs 17 residues. Looked up from germline, CDR1 is SNHLY and CDR2 is FYNNEI. Filled out from reference TRBV2 and TRBJ1-2, the complete variable domain reads EPEVTQTPSHQVTQMGQEVILRCVPISNHLYFYWYRQILGQKVEFLVSFYNNEISEKSEIFDDQFSVERPDGSNFTLKIRSTKLEDSAMYFCASSSLPDDSGYDGYTFGSGTRLTVV.

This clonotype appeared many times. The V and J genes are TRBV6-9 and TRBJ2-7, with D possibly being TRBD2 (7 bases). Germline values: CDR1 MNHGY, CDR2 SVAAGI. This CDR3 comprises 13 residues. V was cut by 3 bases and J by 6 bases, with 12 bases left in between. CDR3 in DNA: TGTGCCAGCAGTTACGGGGAGGGGGGCGAGCAGTACTTC. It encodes CASSYGEGGEQYF.

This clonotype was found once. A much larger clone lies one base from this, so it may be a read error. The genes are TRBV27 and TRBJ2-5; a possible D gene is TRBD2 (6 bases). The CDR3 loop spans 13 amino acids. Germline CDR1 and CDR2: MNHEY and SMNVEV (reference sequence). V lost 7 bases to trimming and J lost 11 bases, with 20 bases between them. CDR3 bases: TGTGCCAGCATAAGCCCCGGGAGCAGTGAGCAGTACTTC. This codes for CASISPGSSEQYF.

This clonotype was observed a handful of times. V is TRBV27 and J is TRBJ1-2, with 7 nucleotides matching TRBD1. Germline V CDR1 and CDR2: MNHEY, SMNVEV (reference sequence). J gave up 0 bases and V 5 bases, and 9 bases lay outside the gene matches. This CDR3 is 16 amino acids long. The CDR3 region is CASSLSGQLANYGYTF. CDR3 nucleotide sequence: TGTGCCAGCAGTCTGTCGGGACAGCTAGCTAACTATGGCTACACCTTC.

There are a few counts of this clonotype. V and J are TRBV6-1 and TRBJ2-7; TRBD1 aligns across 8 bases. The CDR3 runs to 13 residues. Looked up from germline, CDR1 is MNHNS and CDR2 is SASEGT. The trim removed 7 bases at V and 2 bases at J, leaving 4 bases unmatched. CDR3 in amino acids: CASKRTGPYEQYF. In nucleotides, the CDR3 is TGTGCCAGCAAACGGACAGGGCCCTACGAGCAGTACTTC.

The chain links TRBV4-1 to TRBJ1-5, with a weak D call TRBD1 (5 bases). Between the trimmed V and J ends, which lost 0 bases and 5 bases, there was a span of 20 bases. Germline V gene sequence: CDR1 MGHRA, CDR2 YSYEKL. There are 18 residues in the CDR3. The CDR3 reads CASSQEIRAETEDQPQHF. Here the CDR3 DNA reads TGCGCCAGCAGCCAAGAAATCAGGGCCGAGACGGAAGATCAGCCCCAGCATTTT.

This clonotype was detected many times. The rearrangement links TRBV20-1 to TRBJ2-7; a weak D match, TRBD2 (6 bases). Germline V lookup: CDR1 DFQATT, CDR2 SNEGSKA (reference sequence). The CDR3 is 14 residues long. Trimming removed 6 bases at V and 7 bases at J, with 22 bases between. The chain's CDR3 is CSATPAGKMREQYF. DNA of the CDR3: TGCAGTGCCACCCCCGCGGGGAAGATGCGGGAGCAGTACTTC.

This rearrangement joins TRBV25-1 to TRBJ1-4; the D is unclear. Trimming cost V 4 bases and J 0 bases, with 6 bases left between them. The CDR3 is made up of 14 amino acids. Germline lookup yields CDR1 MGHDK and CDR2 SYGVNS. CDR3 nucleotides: TGTGCCAGCAGTGTCACAGCAACTAATGAAAAACTGTTTTTT. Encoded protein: CASSVTATNEKLFF.

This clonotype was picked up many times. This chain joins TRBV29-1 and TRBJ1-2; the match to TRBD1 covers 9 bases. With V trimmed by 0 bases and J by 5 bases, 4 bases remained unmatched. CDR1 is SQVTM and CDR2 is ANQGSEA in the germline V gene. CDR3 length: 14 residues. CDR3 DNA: TGCAGCGTTGAAGATCAGGACAGGGGATATGGCTACACCTTC. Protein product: CSVEDQDRGYGYTF.

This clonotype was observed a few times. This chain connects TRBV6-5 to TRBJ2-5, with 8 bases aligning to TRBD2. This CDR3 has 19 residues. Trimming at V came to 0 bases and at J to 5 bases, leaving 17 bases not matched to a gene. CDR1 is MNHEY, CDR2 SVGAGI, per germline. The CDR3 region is CASSYSLGRRAGGSETQYF. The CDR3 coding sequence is TGTGCCAGCAGTTACTCGTTGGGCCGTAGGGCGGGAGGTTCTGAGACCCAGTACTTC.

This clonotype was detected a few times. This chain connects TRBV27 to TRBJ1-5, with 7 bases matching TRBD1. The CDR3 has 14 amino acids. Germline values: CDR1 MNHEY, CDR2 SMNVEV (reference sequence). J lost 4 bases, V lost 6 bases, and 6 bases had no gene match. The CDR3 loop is CASRGTDLNQPQHF. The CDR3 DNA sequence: TGTGCCAGCAGGGGGACAGACTTAAATCAGCCCCAGCATTTT.

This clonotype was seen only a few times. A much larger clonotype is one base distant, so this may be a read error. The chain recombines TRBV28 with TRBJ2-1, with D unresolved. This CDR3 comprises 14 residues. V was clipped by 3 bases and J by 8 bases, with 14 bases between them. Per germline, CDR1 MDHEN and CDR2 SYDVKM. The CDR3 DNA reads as TGTGCCAGCAGTTTGATGGCCCCGCCGCATGAGCAGTTCTTC. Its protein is CASSLMAPPHEQFF.

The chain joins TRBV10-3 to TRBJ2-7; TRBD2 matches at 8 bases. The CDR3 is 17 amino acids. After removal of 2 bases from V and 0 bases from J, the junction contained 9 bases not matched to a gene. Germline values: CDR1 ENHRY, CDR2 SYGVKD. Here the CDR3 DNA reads TGTGCCATCAGTGAGAGGGCGGCTAGCGGGCTCTCCTACGAGCAGTACTTC. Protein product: CAISERAASGLSYEQYF.

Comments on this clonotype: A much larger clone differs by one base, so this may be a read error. The CDR3: CASSLSRRGSPLHF. The DNA of the CDR3 is TGTGCCAGCAGTTTATCCCGCAGGGGGTCACCCCTCCACTTT. This chain links TRBV27 with TRBJ1-4; 7 bases match TRBD1. The J call is uncertain, as TRBJ1-6 better fits the DNA end. CDR3 length: 14 amino acids. The germline CDR1 and CDR2 sequences are MNHEY and SMNVEV (reference sequence).

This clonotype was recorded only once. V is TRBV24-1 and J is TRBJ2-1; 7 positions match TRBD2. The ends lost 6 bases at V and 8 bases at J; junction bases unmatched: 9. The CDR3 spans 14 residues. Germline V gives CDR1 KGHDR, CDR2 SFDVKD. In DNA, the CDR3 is TGTGCCACCAGTCCCGGGGGAGGGAGCGATGAGCAGTTCTTC. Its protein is CATSPGGGSDEQFF.

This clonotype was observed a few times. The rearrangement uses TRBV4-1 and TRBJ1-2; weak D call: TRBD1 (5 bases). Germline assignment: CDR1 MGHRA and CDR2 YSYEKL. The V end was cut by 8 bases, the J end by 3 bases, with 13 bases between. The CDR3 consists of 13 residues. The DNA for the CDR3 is TGCGCCAGCGGGACGGGAAGCTACTATGGCTACACCTTC. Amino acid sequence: CASGTGSYYGYTF.

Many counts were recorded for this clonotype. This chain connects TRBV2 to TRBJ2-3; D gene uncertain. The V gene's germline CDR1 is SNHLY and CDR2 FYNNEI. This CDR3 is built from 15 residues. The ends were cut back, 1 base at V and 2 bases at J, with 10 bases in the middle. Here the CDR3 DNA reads TGTGCCAGCAGTGAAGAGGCGAGACCCACAGATACGCAGTATTTT. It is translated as CASSEEARPTDTQYF.

The CDR3 bases are TGTGCCAGCAGTGAAGCGCTCCCCTACGAGCAGTACTTC. Translating gives CASSEALPYEQYF. V and J are TRBV6-1 and TRBJ2-7; no definite D call. The germline CDR1 and CDR2 sequences are MNHNS and SASEGT. Between the trimmed V and J ends, which lost 0 bases and 2 bases, there was a span of 5 bases. The CDR3 runs 13 residues.

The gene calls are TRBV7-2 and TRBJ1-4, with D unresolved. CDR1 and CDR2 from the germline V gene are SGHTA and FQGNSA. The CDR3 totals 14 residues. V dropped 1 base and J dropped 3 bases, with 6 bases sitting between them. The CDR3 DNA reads TGTGCCAGCAGCTTAGGGGTGGCTAATGAAAAACTGTTTTTT. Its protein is CASSLGVANEKLFF.

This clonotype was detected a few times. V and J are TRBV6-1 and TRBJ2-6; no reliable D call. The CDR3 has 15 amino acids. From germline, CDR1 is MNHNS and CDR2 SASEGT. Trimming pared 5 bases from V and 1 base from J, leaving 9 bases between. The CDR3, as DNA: TGTGCCAGCAGTCAGACTCTTTCTGGGGCCAACGTCCTGACTTTC. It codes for CASSQTLSGANVLTF.

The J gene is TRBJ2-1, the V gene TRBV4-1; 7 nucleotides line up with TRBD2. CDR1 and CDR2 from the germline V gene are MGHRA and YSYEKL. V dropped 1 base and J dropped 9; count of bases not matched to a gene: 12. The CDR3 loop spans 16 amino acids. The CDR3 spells CASSQGSSGPFVEQFF. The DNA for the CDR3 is TGCGCCAGCAGCCAAGGTTCTAGCGGACCCTTCGTTGAGCAGTTCTTC.

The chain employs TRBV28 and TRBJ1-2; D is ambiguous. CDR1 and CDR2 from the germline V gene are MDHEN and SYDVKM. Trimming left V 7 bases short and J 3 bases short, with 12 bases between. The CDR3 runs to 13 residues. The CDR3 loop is CASIGGSHYGYTF. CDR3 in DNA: TGTGCCAGCATAGGAGGTTCCCACTATGGCTACACCTTC.